This entry is about one TCR beta chain. Per the germline V gene, CDR1 is DFQATT and CDR2 is SNEGSKA (reference sequence). J was trimmed by 13 bases and V by 3 bases; bases with no gene match: 10. This CDR3 is 13 amino acids long. This entry is derived from a study of blood T cell repertoires in COVID-19. Overall study: Acute and convalescent COVID-19 specimens originated in the United States, Italy and Spain.

Per the original methods: Amplification from reference gene primers served as the basis for estimated nucleated cell counts. This table comes from immunoSEQ multiplex PCR, and its TCRdb copy is limited to in-frame clones, with some not included. D and trimming come from the DNA, and the V and J calls and clone size come from that table. The repertoire holds approximately 430,000 clones, with roughly 90% as singletons. The TCR was taken from a woman aged 25-40 years with active or convalescent COVID-19. Source material: peripheral blood. The gene calls are TRBV20-1 and TRBJ2-1, with 9 bases fitting TRBD2. The CDR3 region is CSASKTSGAGQFF. The CDR3 nucleotides are TGCAGTGCTAGTAAGACTAGCGGAGCCGGACAGTTCTTC.